A selection of T cell receptor beta chains follows, all from one sample in a study of control samples from healthy donors and cancer patients. Sequencing used immunoSEQ multiplex PCR; TCRdb keeps in-frame clones, though not all of them. Here the sample spans around 100,000 clones, roughly 92% being singletons. Sample: blood. These receptors were taken from a human donor in good health. The donor label of this sample is uncertain. Each CDR3 is given without its conserved first and last residue. The order of the fields is J gene, D gene, V gene, CDR3 protein. A D gene is named only where the DNA matches it firmly.

TRBJ1-1,.,TRBV15,ATSRVLSGVGAF
TRBJ1-2,TRBD1,TRBV3-1/TRBV3-2,ASSPRGRARRNYGYT
TRBJ2-3,.,TRBV4-3,ASSLGVGDTQY
TRBJ2-5,TRBD1,TRBV7-9,ASTPLGQWETQY
TRBJ1-2,.,TRBV6-1,ASSDWVGGNYGYT
TRBJ1-2,.,TRBV19,ASSSTATTNYGYT
TRBJ1-2,TRBD1,TRBV19,ASRPGQGGYT
TRBJ1-2,.,TRBV11-2,ASSLAGWGKGYT
TRBJ2-5,.,TRBV5-1,ASSTTLGVRETQY
TRBJ1-2,TRBD1,TRBV5-1,ASSPQGTGNGYT
TRBJ1-6,TRBD1,TRBV19,ASSLTGVDSPLH
TRBJ1-2,TRBD1,TRBV3-1/TRBV3-2,ASSQTGTGDFGYT
TRBJ1-1,TRBD1,TRBV19,ASSNDRGREAF
TRBJ2-3,.,TRBV19,ASSIADTQY
TRBJ2-3,.,TRBV19,ASKGGSTDTQY
TRBJ1-1,.,TRBV9,ASSGDGLNTEAF
TRBJ2-1,TRBD1,TRBV28,ASSSTGGFSNEQF
TRBJ2-7,.,TRBV9,ASSLRPSSYEQY
TRBJ2-2,TRBD2,TRBV4-1,ASTKTGVAGVIGELF
TRBJ1-5,.,TRBV15,ATSREGGTQPQH
TRBJ2-1,.,TRBV2,ASSERLGPYNEQF
TRBJ1-1,.,TRBV14,ASSPVMNTEAF